This note documents a single TCR beta chain sequence. Antigen specificity is unknown. The record originates from a study of PD-1 blockade in classical Hodgkin lymphoma. General study findings and limits: Diminished baseline TCR diversity has been reported in newly diagnosed patients relative to healthy donors.

The time point here: newly diagnosed, previously untreated cHL patient sample. CD4+ T cells were purified from thawed PBMCs by negative selection. Sequencing was performed with immunoSEQ multiplex PCR; in TCRdb, only in-frame clones are kept and a portion is missing. This table has tens of thousands of clones, more than 85% appearing once. The CDR3 is 16 residues long. CDR1 is MNHEY, CDR2 SVGAGI, per germline. Trimming pared 4 bases from V and 2 bases from J, leaving 15 bases between. Sequencing was done on a sample of CD4+ T cells from blood. The receptor's source is a human donor with classical Hodgkin lymphoma. The chain links TRBV6-5 to TRBJ2-1, with D perhaps matching TRBD2 (6 bases). The CDR3 coding sequence is TGTGCCAGCAGTTTCGGGACTCATAAAACCTACAATGAGCAGTTCTTC. Its protein is CASSFGTHKTYNEQFF.